A selection of T cell receptor beta chains follows, all from one sample in a study of CD8 T cells in ankylosing spondylitis. TCRdb used MiXCR to reprocess the 5' RACE reads, holding one entry per CDR3 protein. The table shows more than 200,000 distinct CDR3 sequences, with more than 20% occurring only once. The sample was blood, either unsorted or a sorted T cell fraction (not recorded which). The source of these receptors is a male donor with ankylosing spondylitis or in good health (not recorded which). The CDR3 runs from the conserved cysteine through the conserved F or W. Each record gives: V gene, J gene, clone size, D gene, CDR3 DNA, CDR3 protein. The D gene is left open where the match is weak. Size is stated for part of the rows, as once, few or many counts, or as a class when the clone is expanded.

V gene: TRBV6-1
J gene: TRBJ2-5
clone size: NA
D gene: NA
CDR3 DNA: TGTGCCAGCACTGGGACAAGGCAAGAGACCCAGTACTTC
CDR3 protein: CASTGTRQETQYF

V gene: TRBV7-2
J gene: TRBJ2-7
clone size: NA
D gene: NA
CDR3 DNA: TGTGCCAGCAGCTCGTTTCTAGGGATGAGATACGAGCAGTACTTC
CDR3 protein: CASSSFLGMRYEQYF

V gene: TRBV12-3/TRBV12-4
J gene: TRBJ2-3
clone size: many
D gene: NA
CDR3 DNA: TGTGCCAGCAACCTACTAGGCACAGATACGCAGTATTTT
CDR3 protein: CASNLLGTDTQYF

V gene: TRBV27
J gene: TRBJ1-5
clone size: NA
D gene: TRBD1
CDR3 DNA: TGTGCCAGCAGTCCCAGAGGGGGCAGGGTTAGCAATCAGCCCCAGCATTTT
CDR3 protein: CASSPRGGRVSNQPQHF

V gene: TRBV5-1
J gene: TRBJ2-5
clone size: few
D gene: TRBD2
CDR3 DNA: TGCGCCAGCAGACCGGGGACTAACCTACAAGAGACCCAGTACTTC
CDR3 protein: CASRPGTNLQETQYF

V gene: TRBV12-2
J gene: TRBJ1-5
clone size: NA
D gene: NA
CDR3 DNA: TGTGCAAGTCGCTTAGGTACGGGACACAAGATTAGCAATCAGCCCCAGCATTTT
CDR3 protein: CASRLGTGHKISNQPQHF

V gene: TRBV6-1
J gene: TRBJ2-7
clone size: few
D gene: TRBD1
CDR3 DNA: TGTGCCAGCAGCCCCTTGACAGGGTGGAACGAGCAGTACTTC
CDR3 protein: CASSPLTGWNEQYF

V gene: TRBV2
J gene: TRBJ2-3
clone size: NA
D gene: NA
CDR3 DNA: TGTGCCAGCAGTGACTTGGGGGTGGGCACAGATACGCAGTATTTT
CDR3 protein: CASSDLGVGTDTQYF

V gene: TRBV29-1
J gene: TRBJ2-3
clone size: many
D gene: NA
CDR3 DNA: TGCAGCGCCTCGACAGGTTGGGGGACAGATACGCAGTATTTT
CDR3 protein: CSASTGWGTDTQYF

V gene: TRBV29-1
J gene: TRBJ2-2
clone size: many
D gene: TRBD1
CDR3 DNA: TGCAGCGTCGGCATTACAGGGGACACCGGGGAGCTGTTTTTT
CDR3 protein: CSVGITGDTGELFF

V gene: TRBV29-1
J gene: TRBJ2-5
clone size: NA
D gene: NA
CDR3 DNA: TGCAGCGTTGATCGGGGGCGGGCGGAGACCCAGTACTTC
CDR3 protein: CSVDRGRAETQYF